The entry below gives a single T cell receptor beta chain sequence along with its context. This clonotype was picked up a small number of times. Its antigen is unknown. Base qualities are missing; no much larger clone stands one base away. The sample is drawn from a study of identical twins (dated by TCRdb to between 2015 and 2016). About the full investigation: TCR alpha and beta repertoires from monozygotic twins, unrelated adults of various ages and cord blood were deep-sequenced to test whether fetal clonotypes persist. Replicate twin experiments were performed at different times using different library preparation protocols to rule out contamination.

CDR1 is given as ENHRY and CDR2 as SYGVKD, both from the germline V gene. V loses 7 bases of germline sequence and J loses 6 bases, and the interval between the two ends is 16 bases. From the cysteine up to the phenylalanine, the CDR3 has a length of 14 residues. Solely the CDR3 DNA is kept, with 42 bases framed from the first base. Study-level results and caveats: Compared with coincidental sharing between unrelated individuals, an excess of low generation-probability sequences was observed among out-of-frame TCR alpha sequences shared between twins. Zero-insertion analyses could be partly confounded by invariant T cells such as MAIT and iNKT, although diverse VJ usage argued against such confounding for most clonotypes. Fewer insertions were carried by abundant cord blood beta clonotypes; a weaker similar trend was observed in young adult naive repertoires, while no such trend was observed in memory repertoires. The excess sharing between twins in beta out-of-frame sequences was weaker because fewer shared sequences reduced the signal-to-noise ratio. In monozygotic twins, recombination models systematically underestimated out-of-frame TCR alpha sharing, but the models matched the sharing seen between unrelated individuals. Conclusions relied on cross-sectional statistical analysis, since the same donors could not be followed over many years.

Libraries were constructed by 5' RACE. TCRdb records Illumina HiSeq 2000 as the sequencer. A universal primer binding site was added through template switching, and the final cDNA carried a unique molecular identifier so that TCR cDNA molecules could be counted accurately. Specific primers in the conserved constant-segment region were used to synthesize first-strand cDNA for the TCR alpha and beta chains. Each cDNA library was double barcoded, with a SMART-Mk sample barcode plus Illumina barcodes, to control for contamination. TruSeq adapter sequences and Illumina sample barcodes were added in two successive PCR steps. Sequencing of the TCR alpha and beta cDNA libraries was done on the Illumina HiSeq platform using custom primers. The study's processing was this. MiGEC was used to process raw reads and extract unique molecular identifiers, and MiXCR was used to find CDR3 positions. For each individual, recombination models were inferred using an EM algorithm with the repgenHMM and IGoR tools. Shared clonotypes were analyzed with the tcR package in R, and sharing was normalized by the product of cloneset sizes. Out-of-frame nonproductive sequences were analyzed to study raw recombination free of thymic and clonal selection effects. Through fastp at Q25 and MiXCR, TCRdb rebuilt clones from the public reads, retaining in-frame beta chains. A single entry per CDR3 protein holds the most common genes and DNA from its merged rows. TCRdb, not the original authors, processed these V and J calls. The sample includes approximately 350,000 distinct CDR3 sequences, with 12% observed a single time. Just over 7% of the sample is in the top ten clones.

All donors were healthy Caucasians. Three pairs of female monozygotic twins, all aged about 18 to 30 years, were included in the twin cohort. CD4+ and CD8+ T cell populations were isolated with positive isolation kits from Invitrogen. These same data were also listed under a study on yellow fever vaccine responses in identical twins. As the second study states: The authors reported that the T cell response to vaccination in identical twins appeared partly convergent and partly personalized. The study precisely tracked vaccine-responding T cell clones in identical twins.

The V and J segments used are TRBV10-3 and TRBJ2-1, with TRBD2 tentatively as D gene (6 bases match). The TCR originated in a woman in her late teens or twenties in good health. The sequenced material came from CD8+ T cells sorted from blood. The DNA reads TGTGCCATCATGGGAGCGGGTGCACCCAATGAGCAGTTCTTC. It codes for CAIMGAGAPNEQFF.